This passage covers 3 T cell receptor beta chains from one sample sequenced in a study of CD8 T cells in Susac syndrome. The RNA, roughly 0.45 to 1 ug, was put through reverse transcription using random hexamers. MiXCR was run by TCRdb on the immunoSEQ multiplex PCR reads, yielding one entry per CDR3 protein. The sample records around 150,000 distinct CDR3 sequences, 95% being singletons. Source material: CD4+ T cells from PBMCs. Receptor source: a human donor with multiple sclerosis.

The J gene is TRBJ1-1, the V gene TRBV3-1; 7 nucleotides align to TRBD1. The CDR3 is 16 amino acids. CDR1 and CDR2 from the germline V gene are LGHDT and YNNKEL (reference sequence). V lost 2 bases, J lost 7 bases, and 13 bases stayed unmatched. CDR3 sequence: CASSQPGQKSIIEAFF. In DNA form, the CDR3 reads TGTGCCAGCAGCCAACCGGGACAGAAAAGCATAATTGAAGCTTTCTTT.

The chain recombines TRBV5-1 with TRBJ2-7; TRBD1 matches at 7 bases. V shed 4 bases, J shed 2 bases, and the junction held 9 bases outside the gene matches. CDR1 is SGHRS and CDR2 is YFSETQ in the germline V gene. The CDR3 runs to 15 residues. CDR3 amino acids: CASSKRDSGPYEQYF. The CDR3 DNA sequence: TGCGCCAGCAGCAAACGGGACAGTGGGCCCTACGAGCAGTACTTC.

The chain joins TRBV6-4 to TRBJ2-1, with a tentative D call TRBD2 (6 bases). The V end lost 3 bases, the J end lost 6 bases, and 21 bases lay between the germline ends. CDR1 and CDR2 (germline): MRHNA, SNTAGT. This CDR3 comprises 17 residues. DNA of the CDR3: TGTGCCAGCAGTGAGTCCCCCGTAGCGGTGTGGCCCAATGAGCAGTTCTTC. Its protein product is CASSESPVAVWPNEQFF.